This T cell receptor beta chain came from a study of OX40 agonist ivuxolimab in advanced cancers. Generated by immunoSEQ multiplex PCR, the TCRdb table keeps only in-frame clones and is missing some. The sample yields about 45,000 clones, 65% to 90% seen once. The CDR3 spans 14 residues. V was shortened by 4 bases and J by 5 bases, with 15 bases between the two germline ends. CDR1 and CDR2 (germline): SGHRS, YFSETQ. The source of this sequence is an adult with an advanced solid tumor such as melanoma, head and neck, liver or kidney cancer. This chain connects TRBV5-1 to TRBJ2-5; D possibly corresponds to TRBD2 (6 bases). The sample was CD4+ or CD8+ T cells sorted from blood, taken in a trial of the OX40 agonist ivuxolimab. The CDR3 is CASSPQVGRETQYF. CDR3 nucleotide sequence: TGCGCCAGCAGCCCTCAGGTGGGGAGGGAGACCCAGTACTTC. Drawing the rest from reference TRBV5-1 and TRBJ2-5, the complete variable domain is KAGVTQTPRYLIKTRGQQVTLSCSPISGHRSVSWYQQTPGQGLQFLFEYFSETQRNKGNFPGRFSGRQFSNSRSEMNVSTLELGDSALYLCASSPQVGRETQYFGPGTRLLVL.